The 23 T cell receptor beta chains below all came from one sample that was sequenced in a study of beta chain features in type 1 diabetes. Sequencing targeted expressed TCRB transcripts, as all isolated RNA had been reverse transcribed. Measured with immunoSEQ multiplex PCR; TCRdb has only the in-frame clones, and not every one. This sample has roughly 500,000 clones, with about an eighth found just once. The sequenced sample consisted of naive CD4+ T cells from blood. These receptor sequences come from a woman aged 18-29 years in good health.

Only a few counts were recorded for this clone. In DNA, the CDR3 is TGTGCCACCAGCAGGTTTTCAGGTGAAGCTTTCTTT. Protein product: CATSRFSGEAFF. V gene TRBV15 combines with J gene TRBJ1-1; no clear D gene. The germline V and J ends were trimmed by 3 bases and 7 bases, with 9 bases remaining between them. Germline V gives CDR1 LNHNV, CDR2 YYDKDF (reference sequence). The CDR3 is 12 residues long.

The chain joins TRBV18 to TRBJ2-3; D is possibly TRBD1 (6 bases). V was cut by 3 bases and J by 2 bases, with 9 bases left in between. Germline CDR1 reads KGHSH; CDR2 reads LQKENI. CDR3 length: 14 residues. CDR3 nucleotides: TGTGCCAGCTCACCCTGGACAGCCACAGATACGCAGTATTTT. Translated, it gives CASSPWTATDTQYF.

The sample holds a few counts of this clone. The genes are TRBV18 and TRBJ2-3, with 7 bases identical to TRBD2. The V segment lost 3 bases and the J segment 4 bases; nucleotides outside the gene matches: 10. This CDR3 is 16 amino acids long. The germline V gene has CDR1 KGHSH and CDR2 LQKENI. The DNA of the CDR3 is TGTGCCAGCTCACCCCCCGGAAGCGGGAAAGCAGATACGCAGTATTTT. Translated: CASSPPGSGKADTQYF.

The rearrangement uses TRBV15 and TRBJ2-3; the match to TRBD1 covers 9 bases. CDR1 and CDR2 (germline): LNHNV, YYDKDF (reference sequence). After removal of 1 base from V and 2 bases from J, the junction contained 4 bases not matched to a gene. The CDR3 is made up of 16 amino acids. The CDR3 sequence: CATSRGGQGYTDTQYF. In DNA form, the CDR3 reads TGTGCCACCAGCAGAGGTGGACAGGGGTACACAGATACGCAGTATTTT.

This clone was seen only a few times. The chain joins TRBV4-2 to TRBJ2-1, with 8 bases matching TRBD2. The CDR3 sequence is 17 residues long. Trimming took 4 bases from V and 0 from J; bases not matched to a gene: 8. Germline V gene lookup returns CDR1 LGHNA and CDR2 YNFKEQ. Written as DNA, the CDR3 is TGTGCCAGCAGCCTGGGGCGTGCGGGAGGCTCCTACAATGAGCAGTTCTTC. It specifies CASSLGRAGGSYNEQFF.

There are a few counts of this clone. This sequence joins TRBV5-1 and TRBJ2-7, with 9 positions matching TRBD2. The germline gives CDR1 SGHRS, CDR2 YFSETQ. V dropped 4 bases and J dropped 5; count of bases not matched to a gene: 10. The length of the CDR3 is 15 residues. CDR3 sequence reads: CASSNLAGGPHEQYF. The CDR3 DNA reads TGCGCCAGCAGCAATCTGGCGGGAGGGCCTCACGAGCAGTACTTC. Using reference TRBV5-1 and TRBJ2-7 for the parts outside the CDR3, the full variable domain is KAGVTQTPRYLIKTRGQQVTLSCSPISGHRSVSWYQQTPGQGLQFLFEYFSETQRNKGNFPGRFSGRQFSNSRSEMNVSTLELGDSALYLCASSNLAGGPHEQYFGPGTRLTVT.

This clone has only one observation. CDR3 DNA sequence: TGTGCCAGCAGCCCAGGATTACGCGGAGAGACCCAGTACTTC. This gives the protein CASSPGLRGETQYF. The chain joins TRBV7-2 to TRBJ2-5; D is unresolved. CDR3 size: 14 residues. Trimming stripped 5 bases from V and 4 bases from J, with 14 bases between. The germline gives CDR1 SGHTA, CDR2 FQGNSA.

This clone was counted only a few times. The chain uses TRBV14 and TRBJ2-1, with 7 positions matching TRBD2. Trimming took 3 bases from V and 6 from J; bases not matched to a gene: 11. Germline assignment: CDR1 SGHDN and CDR2 FVKESK. The CDR3 has 16 amino acids. The CDR3 region has the DNA TGTGCCAGCAGCCATGGTGCGGGAGTAGTTTTCAATGAGCAGTTCTTC. This encodes CASSHGAGVVFNEQFF. The full variable domain, in which reference TRBV14 and TRBJ2-1 provide the parts outside the CDR3, is EAGVTQFPSHSVIEKGQTVTLRCDPISGHDNLYWYRRVMGKEIKFLLHFVKESKQDESGMPNNRFLAERTGGTYSTLKVQPAELEDSGVYFCASSHGAGVVFNEQFFGPGTRLTVL.

The CDR3 spells CASENRQGRDEQYF. Written as DNA, the CDR3 is TGTGCCAGCGAGAACCGACAGGGCAGGGATGAGCAGTACTTC. The gene calls are TRBV18 and TRBJ2-7; 7 nucleotides agree with TRBD1. V was clipped by 8 bases and J by 7 bases; unmatched bases: 14. The CDR3 loop spans 14 amino acids. Germline-derived CDR1 and CDR2 are KGHSH and LQKENI.

The CDR3 region is CASSSSSTGADTQYF. The CDR3 nucleotides are TGTGCCAGCAGTTCATCATCGACGGGGGCAGATACGCAGTATTTT. V usage is TRBV27 and J usage is TRBJ2-3, with a possible D match to TRBD2 (6 bases). V gave up 4 bases and J gave up 4 bases, with 15 bases separating them. Looked up from germline, CDR1 is MNHEY and CDR2 is SMNVEV (reference sequence). The CDR3 runs to 15 residues.

This chain joins TRBV29-1 and TRBJ2-2, with D perhaps TRBD2 (6 bases). The CDR3 runs 12 residues. V shed 6 bases and J shed 5 bases, with 10 bases lying between them. Germline CDR1 is SQVTM and CDR2 is ANQGSEA. The CDR3 DNA follows: TGCAGCGTCAACGGACTAACCGGGGAGCTGTTTTTT. Its protein is CSVNGLTGELFF.

This clone was picked up a small number of times. The V gene is TRBV2, the J gene TRBJ1-2; no clear D gene. Trimming removed 2 bases at V and 7 bases at J, with 11 bases between. This CDR3 is built from 13 residues. In germline, CDR1 is SNHLY, CDR2 FYNNEI. The DNA of the CDR3 is TGTGCCAGCAGTGAACTGGCCGTGGGTGGCTACACCTTC. Protein sequence: CASSELAVGGYTF.

This clone was counted once. J is TRBJ2-4 and V is TRBV7-9; D is perhaps TRBD2 (5 bases). Per germline, CDR1 SEHNR and CDR2 FQNEAQ (reference sequence). The CDR3 totals 15 residues. V lost 5 bases to trimming and J lost 0 bases, with 11 bases between them. This CDR3 is CASSQTTLAKNIQYF. Written as DNA, the CDR3 is TGTGCCAGCAGCCAGACTACACTAGCCAAAAACATTCAGTACTTC.

This sequence joins TRBV7-8 and TRBJ2-7; unclear D gene. V shed 4 bases and J shed 5 bases, with 15 bases lying between them. The CDR3 is 14 residues long. Germline assignment: CDR1 SGHVS and CDR2 FQNEAQ. The chain's CDR3 is CASSSSPGNNEQYV. The CDR3 nucleotides are TGTGCCAGCAGCTCCTCACCGGGTAATAACGAGCAGTACGTC.

The V and J genes are TRBV7-6 and TRBJ2-7; 8 nucleotides align to TRBD2. Germline lookup yields CDR1 SGHVS and CDR2 FNYEAQ. The V and J ends lost 4 bases and 7 bases, in that order; junction bases with no gene match: 6. The CDR3 is 13 amino acids. The DNA of the CDR3 is TGTGCCAGCAGCTCCTATCGGGGGGGTGAGCAGTACGTC. It translates to CASSSYRGGEQYV.

The rearrangement joins TRBV7-9 to TRBJ2-1; D is perhaps TRBD1 (6 bases). CDR1 is SEHNR and CDR2 is FQNEAQ in the germline V gene (reference sequence). With 6 bases removed from V and 3 bases from J, the gap between germline ends came to 18 bases. This CDR3 is 16 amino acids long. This CDR3 is CASSVGQSSYYNEQFF. The CDR3, as DNA: TGTGCCAGCAGTGTAGGACAGAGCTCTTACTACAATGAGCAGTTCTTC.

This clone was counted many times. In DNA, the CDR3 is TGTGCCAGCAGCTTAGCTTCTCACGGCACAGATACGCAGTATTTT. Its translation is CASSLASHGTDTQYF. The chain links TRBV7-9 to TRBJ2-3; D call uncertain. V lost 0 bases and J 1 base, leaving 8 bases between the germline ends. The CDR3 spans 15 residues. Germline CDR1 is SEHNR and CDR2 is FQNEAQ (reference sequence).

This clone has just a few counts. This chain uses TRBV9 with TRBJ2-1; tentative D call: TRBD2 (6 bases). Trimming pared 0 bases from V and 7 bases from J, leaving 11 bases between. Per the germline V gene, CDR1 is SGDLS and CDR2 is YYNGEE. This CDR3 has 14 amino acids. CDR3 DNA: TGTGCCAGCAGCGTAGGCGGGGTTGTAAATGAGCAGTTCTTC. Protein: CASSVGGVVNEQFF.

This clone was observed a handful of times. This chain links TRBV18 with TRBJ1-1; D ambiguous. The V end lost 3 bases, the J end lost 0 bases, and 8 bases lay between the germline ends. The CDR3 runs to 14 residues. Germline V gene sequence: CDR1 KGHSH, CDR2 LQKENI. CDR3 nucleotides: TGTGCCAGCTCACCGGAAACAGTGAACACTGAAGCTTTCTTT. It encodes CASSPETVNTEAFF. The full variable domain, its missing parts supplied by reference TRBV18 and TRBJ1-1, is NAGVMQNPRHLVRRRGQEARLRCSPMKGHSHVYWYRQLPEEGLKFMVYLQKENIIDESGMPKERFSAEFPKEGPSILRIQQVVRGDSAAYFCASSPETVNTEAFFGQGTRLTVV.

This clone was picked up one time. This chain connects TRBV7-9 to TRBJ1-2; TRBD1 is a possible D gene (6 bases). Trimming left V 1 base short and J 4 bases short, with 19 bases between. CDR3 length: 17 amino acids. CDR1 and CDR2 (germline): SEHNR, FQNEAQ (reference sequence). CDR3: CASSLGRTELMIYGYTF. CDR3 sequence (DNA): TGTGCCAGCAGCTTAGGACGGACAGAACTTATGATCTATGGCTACACCTTC.

In this sample, this clone turned up a few times. The CDR3 loop reads CASSLAQVSDTQYF. The CDR3, as DNA: TGCGCCAGCAGCTTGGCCCAGGTTTCAGATACGCAGTATTTT. The chain links TRBV5-1 to TRBJ2-3; no definite D call. The CDR3 extends over 14 amino acids. Looked up from germline, CDR1 is SGHRS and CDR2 is YFSETQ. The V gene lost 0 bases and the J gene lost 4 bases, with 9 bases spanning the gap.

V usage is TRBV6-5 and J usage is TRBJ1-2; no definite D call. The germline V gene encodes CDR1 MNHEY and CDR2 SVGAGI. Trimming removed 4 bases at V and 3 bases at J, with 12 bases between. This CDR3 comprises 14 residues. CDR3 amino acids: CASSSLNGYYGYTF. The CDR3 bases are TGTGCCAGCAGTTCCCTCAATGGATACTATGGCTACACCTTC.

This clone was observed a handful of times. The J gene is TRBJ1-1, the V gene TRBV7-8; tentative D call: TRBD1 (5 bases). Germline CDR1 is SGHVS and CDR2 is FQNEAQ. This CDR3 is 16 amino acids long. V lost 2 bases to trimming and J lost 0 bases, with 13 bases between them. CDR3 loop: CASSLKQAYMNTEAFF. The CDR3 DNA is TGTGCCAGCAGCTTAAAACAGGCTTACATGAACACTGAAGCTTTCTTT.